This entry lists 14 T cell receptor beta chains sequenced from one sample in a study of blood T cell repertoires in COVID-19. TCRdb's table, derived via immunoSEQ multiplex PCR, lists solely in-frame clones and lacks some. The sample shows roughly 120,000 clones, around 85% of them seen only once. Sequenced input: peripheral blood. The origin of the receptors is a woman over 75 with COVID-19, enrolled during active disease.

The CDR3 DNA is TGTGCCATCAAGAAGGGGGCGGAAGAAAAACTGTTTTTT. This translates into CAIKKGAEEKLFF. This chain uses TRBV10-3 with TRBJ1-4; 7 nucleotides line up with TRBD1. The CDR3 loop spans 13 amino acids. The germline gives CDR1 ENHRY, CDR2 SYGVKD. Trimming cost V 7 bases and J 8 bases; bases outside gene matches: 7.

J is TRBJ1-2 and V is TRBV7-2; 9 positions match TRBD1. From germline, CDR1 is SGHTA and CDR2 FQGNSA. The CDR3 has 12 amino acids. With 5 bases clipped from V and 6 bases from J, the junction kept 1 base outside the gene matches. The CDR3 sequence is CASSRQGDGYTF. The CDR3 bases are TGTGCCAGCAGCCGACAGGGGGATGGCTACACCTTC.

This chain links TRBV5-1 with TRBJ1-4; 7 nucleotides match TRBD1. The CDR3 has 16 amino acids. Trimming removed 4 bases from V and 0 bases from J; junction bases left unmatched: 6. Germline loops: CDR1 SGHRS, CDR2 YFSETQ. The DNA of the CDR3 is TGCGCCAGCAGCGAACAGGGGATATCAACTAATGAAAAACTGTTTTTT. Protein sequence: CASSEQGISTNEKLFF. The full variable domain, with the rest looked up from reference TRBV5-1 and TRBJ1-4, is KAGVTQTPRYLIKTRGQQVTLSCSPISGHRSVSWYQQTPGQGLQFLFEYFSETQRNKGNFPGRFSGRQFSNSRSEMNVSTLELGDSALYLCASSEQGISTNEKLFFGSGTQLSVL.

This chain joins TRBV4-2 and TRBJ2-1, with a tentative D call TRBD2 (6 bases). Germline CDR1 reads LGHNA; CDR2 reads YNFKEQ. The CDR3 has 18 residues. V shed 0 bases and J shed 7 bases, with 22 bases lying between them. The CDR3 DNA follows: TGTGCCAGCAGCCAAGATCGCATAGGGTCGGGAGAAAGGAATGAGCAGTTCTTC. Its protein product is CASSQDRIGSGERNEQFF.

The chain recombines TRBV19 with TRBJ1-1, with 7 bases aligning to TRBD1. J lost 1 base, V lost 4 bases, and 3 bases had no gene match. CDR3 length equals 14 residues. CDR1 LNHDA and CDR2 SQIVND come from the germline V gene (reference sequence). CDR3 bases: TGTGCCAGTAGTAGGGACAGTACGAACACTGAAGCTTTCTTT. As protein: CASSRDSTNTEAFF. The full variable domain, rest sourced from reference TRBV19 and TRBJ1-1, is DGGITQSPKYLFRKEGQNVTLSCEQNLNHDAMYWYRQDPGQGLRLIYYSQIVNDFQKGDIAEGYSVSREKKESFPLTVTSAQKNPTAFYLCASSRDSTNTEAFFGQGTRLTVV.

The rearrangement uses TRBV19 and TRBJ1-1; tentatively, D is TRBD1 (6 bases). The ends were cut back, 3 bases at V and 4 bases at J, with 12 bases in the middle. The CDR3 is 14 residues long. Germline-derived CDR1 and CDR2 are LNHDA and SQIVND (reference sequence). The CDR3 bases are TGTGCCAGTAGTATCCAGGGCAGGGGCACTGAAGCTTTCTTT. As protein: CASSIQGRGTEAFF. The full variable domain, with the rest looked up from reference TRBV19 and TRBJ1-1, is DGGITQSPKYLFRKEGQNVTLSCEQNLNHDAMYWYRQDPGQGLRLIYYSQIVNDFQKGDIAEGYSVSREKKESFPLTVTSAQKNPTAFYLCASSIQGRGTEAFFGQGTRLTVV.

This chain uses TRBV29-1 with TRBJ2-1; 7 positions match TRBD2. V was pared by 7 bases and J by 0 bases, with 3 bases of the junction left unmatched. CDR1 is SQVTM and CDR2 is ANQGSEA in the germline V gene. The CDR3 is made up of 13 amino acids. In DNA, the CDR3 is TGCAGCGGGGGAGGGGACTCCTACAATGAGCAGTTCTTC. Amino acids: CSGGGDSYNEQFF.

This chain joins TRBV5-8 and TRBJ2-5; 12 nucleotides line up with TRBD1. The J segment lost 4 bases and the V segment lost 4 bases, leaving 8 bases of the junction unmatched. The CDR3 consists of 16 residues. Germline CDR1 SGHTS, CDR2 YDEGEE. The CDR3 DNA reads as TGTGCCAGCAGCGCGGGGACAGGGGGCTTTGGAGAGACCCAGTACTTC. It translates to CASSAGTGGFGETQYF.

This rearrangement joins TRBV7-2 to TRBJ2-2; a possible D gene is TRBD1 (6 bases). CDR1 and CDR2 (germline): SGHTA, FQGNSA. The germline V and J ends were trimmed by 5 bases and 5 bases, with 15 bases remaining between them. CDR3 size: 15 residues. The CDR3 bases are TGTGCCAGCAGCCAACAGGGATTGGGGACCGGGGAGCTGTTTTTT. Translation gives CASSQQGLGTGELFF. Full variable domain (outside the CDR3, taken from reference TRBV7-2 and TRBJ2-2): GAGVSQSPSNKVTEKGKDVELRCDPISGHTALYWYRQSLGQGLEFLIYFQGNSAPDKSGLPSDRFSAERTGGSVSTLTIQRTQQEDSAVYLCASSQQGLGTGELFFGEGSRLTVL.

This chain links TRBV7-6 with TRBJ2-7, with unresolved D. Looked up from germline, CDR1 is SGHVS and CDR2 is FNYEAQ. The CDR3 loop spans 13 amino acids. The V end was cut by 4 bases, the J end by 1 base, with 8 bases between. The CDR3 sequence: CASSSAVSYEQYF. The CDR3 nucleotides are TGTGCCAGCAGCTCCGCAGTTTCCTACGAGCAGTACTTC.

The CDR3 here is CASSMGDKSSYEQYF. For the CDR3, the DNA is TGTGCCAGTAGTATGGGGGACAAGAGCTCCTACGAGCAGTACTTC. V gene TRBV19 combines with J gene TRBJ2-7; perhaps TRBD1 as D (6 bases). The CDR3 is 15 residues long. Trimming cost V 3 bases and J 0 bases, with 12 bases left between them. Per the germline V gene, CDR1 is LNHDA and CDR2 is SQIVND (reference sequence).

V usage is TRBV4-3 and J usage is TRBJ2-1; D not certain. Deletions cut 0 bases from V and 8 bases from J, with 23 bases between. The V gene's germline CDR1 is LGHNA and CDR2 YSLEER. The CDR3 covers 18 residues. This CDR3 is CASSQDPYRPDGWHEQFF. CDR3 coding DNA: TGCGCCAGCAGCCAAGACCCCTACAGACCGGATGGCTGGCATGAGCAGTTCTTC.

The J gene is TRBJ1-1, the V gene TRBV4-2; TRBD1 matches at 7 bases. Germline V gene sequence: CDR1 LGHNA, CDR2 YNFKEQ. The CDR3 runs to 14 residues. Trimming cost V 3 bases and J 3 bases; bases outside gene matches: 4. Here the CDR3 DNA reads TGTGCCAGCAGCCAGGGAACAGGGGACACTGAAGCTTTCTTT. It encodes CASSQGTGDTEAFF.

Here the CDR3 DNA reads TGTGCCAGCTGGCTGAGCGGGAGGAACAATGAGCAGTTCTTC. Translating gives CASWLSGRNNEQFF. This rearrangement joins TRBV2 to TRBJ2-1; TRBD2 aligns across 9 bases. This CDR3 comprises 14 residues. Germline assignment: CDR1 SNHLY and CDR2 FYNNEI. V shed 8 bases and J 5 bases; nucleotides not matched to a gene: 7.